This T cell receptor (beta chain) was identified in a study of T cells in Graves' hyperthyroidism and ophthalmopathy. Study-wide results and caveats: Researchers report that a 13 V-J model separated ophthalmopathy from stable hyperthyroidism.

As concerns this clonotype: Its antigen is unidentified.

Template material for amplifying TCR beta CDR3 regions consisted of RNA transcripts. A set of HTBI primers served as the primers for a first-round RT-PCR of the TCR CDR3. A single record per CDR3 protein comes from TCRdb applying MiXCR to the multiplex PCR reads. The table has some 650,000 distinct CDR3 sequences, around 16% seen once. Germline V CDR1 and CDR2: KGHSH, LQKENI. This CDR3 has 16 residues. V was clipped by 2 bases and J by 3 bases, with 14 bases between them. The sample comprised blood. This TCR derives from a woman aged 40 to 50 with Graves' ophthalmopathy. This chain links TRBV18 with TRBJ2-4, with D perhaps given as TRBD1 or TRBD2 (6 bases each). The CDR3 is CASSPEGGRVKNIQYF. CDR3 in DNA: TGTGCCAGCTCACCAGAAGGGGGGAGAGTCAAAAACATTCAGTACTTC.